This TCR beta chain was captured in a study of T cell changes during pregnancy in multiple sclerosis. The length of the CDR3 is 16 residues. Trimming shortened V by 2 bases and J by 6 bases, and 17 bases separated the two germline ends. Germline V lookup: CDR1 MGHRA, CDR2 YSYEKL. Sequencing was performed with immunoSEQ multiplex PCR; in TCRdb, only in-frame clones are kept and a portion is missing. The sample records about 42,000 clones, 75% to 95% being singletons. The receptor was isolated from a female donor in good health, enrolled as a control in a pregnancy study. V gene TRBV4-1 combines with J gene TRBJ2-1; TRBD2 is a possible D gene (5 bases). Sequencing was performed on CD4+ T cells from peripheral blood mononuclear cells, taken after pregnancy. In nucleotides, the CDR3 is TGCGCCAGCAGCCAACCCACTAGAGACCTCCGCAATGAGCAGTTCTTC. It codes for CASSQPTRDLRNEQFF.